These 21 T cell receptor beta chains came from one sample sequenced in a study of shared clonotypes between healthy human individuals. Assay: immunoSEQ multiplex PCR; the TCRdb copy retains only in-frame clones and omits some. The table lists 550,000 to 750,000 clones, less than 97% of them singletons. CD8 cells regarded as naive lacked CD45RO, were positively chosen for CCR7, and omitted terminally differentiated effector memory CD45RA+ cells. Specimen: naive CD8+ T cells sorted from blood. The receptor source for this set is a woman aged 30 to 39 in good health.

This chain joins TRBV13 and TRBJ2-7, with a weak D call TRBD1 (5 bases). This CDR3 has 13 residues. Germline CDR1 reads PRHDT; CDR2 reads FYEKMQ (reference sequence). Trimming cost V 5 bases and J 5 bases, with 13 bases left between them. This CDR3 reads CASSGASNHEQYF. CDR3 bases: TGTGCCAGCAGCGGGGCATCCAACCACGAGCAGTACTTC. The full variable domain, in which reference TRBV13 and TRBJ2-7 provide the parts outside the CDR3, is AAGVIQSPRHLIKEKRETATLKCYPIPRHDTVYWYQQGPGQDPQFLISFYEKMQSDKGSIPDRFSAQQFSDYHSELNMSSLELGDSALYFCASSGASNHEQYFGPGTRLTVT.

This chain joins TRBV4-1 and TRBJ1-1, with 7 bases that match TRBD1. The V segment lost 4 bases and the J segment 6 bases; nucleotides outside the gene matches: 8. The CDR3 has 14 residues. Germline V lookup: CDR1 MGHRA, CDR2 YSYEKL. CDR3 region: CASSRPGQSPEAFF. CDR3 DNA sequence: TGCGCCAGCAGCCGACCGGGACAGTCCCCTGAAGCTTTCTTT.

The chain recombines TRBV7-3 with TRBJ2-1; 11 bases agree with TRBD2. Trimming took 5 bases from V and 2 from J; bases not matched to a gene: 5. This CDR3 spans 16 amino acids. CDR1 is SGHTA, CDR2 FQGTGA, per germline. CDR3 DNA sequence: TGTGCCAGCAGCCTCGGGACTAGCGGAACCTACAATGAGCAGTTCTTC. Translated: CASSLGTSGTYNEQFF.

The chain uses TRBV4-2 and TRBJ2-7; tentative D call: TRBD2 (6 bases). The CDR3 consists of 18 residues. Looked up from germline, CDR1 is LGHNA and CDR2 is YNFKEQ. V was trimmed by 0 bases and J by 3 bases, leaving 21 bases between them. The CDR3 is CASSQDNLRAGLIYEQYF. The CDR3, as DNA: TGTGCCAGCAGCCAAGATAACCTTAGGGCGGGACTGATCTACGAGCAGTACTTC.

The V gene is TRBV29-1, the J gene TRBJ2-2; D call uncertain. The CDR3 runs to 13 residues. The V end lost 4 bases, the J end lost 7 bases, and 13 bases lay between the germline ends. CDR1 SQVTM and CDR2 ANQGSEA come from the germline V gene. CDR3 in amino acids: CSVVTARSGELFF. DNA for the CDR3: TGCAGCGTTGTAACAGCTCGTAGCGGGGAGCTGTTTTTT.

The chain is built from TRBV6-5 and TRBJ2-5, with TRBD1 matching over 9 bases. The CDR3 runs 15 residues. The trim removed 2 bases at V and 5 bases at J, leaving 6 bases unmatched. Germline values: CDR1 MNHEY, CDR2 SVGAGI. Written as DNA, the CDR3 is TGTGCCAGCAGTTACGGGACAGGGCTACAGGAGACCCAGTACTTC. This gives the protein CASSYGTGLQETQYF.

The chain carries TRBV4-1 and TRBJ2-3; 7 bases are a match to TRBD1. This CDR3 comprises 17 residues. Germline V gene lookup returns CDR1 MGHRA and CDR2 YSYEKL. V lost 3 bases, J lost 3 bases, and 12 bases stayed unmatched. The CDR3 sequence is CASSQDPGQILTDTQYF. The CDR3 nucleotides read TGCGCCAGCAGCCAGGATCCGGGACAGATTCTGACAGATACGCAGTATTTT.

DNA of the CDR3: TGCGCCAGCGCTTCGGGGAGCGCTTATGGCTACACCTTC. As protein: CASASGSAYGYTF. This chain joins TRBV5-1 and TRBJ1-2; D uncertain. V was pared by 7 bases and J by 5 bases, with 15 bases between. The CDR3 loop spans 13 amino acids. The germline CDR1 and CDR2 sequences are SGHRS and YFSETQ.

This chain connects TRBV7-9 to TRBJ2-1; TRBD2 aligns across 7 bases. The CDR3 totals 19 residues. CDR1 and CDR2 (germline): SEHNR, FQNEAQ (reference sequence). V shed 7 bases and J 6 bases; nucleotides not matched to a gene: 24. Here the CDR3 reads CASTPWGWREILFGNEQFF. For the CDR3, the DNA is TGTGCCAGCACCCCCTGGGGTTGGCGGGAGATCCTCTTCGGCAATGAGCAGTTCTTC. Filled out from reference TRBV7-9 and TRBJ2-1, the complete variable domain reads DTGVSQNPRHKITKRGQNVTFRCDPISEHNRLYWYRQTLGQGPEFLTYFQNEAQLEKSRLLSDRFSAERPKGSFSTLEIQRTEQGDSAMYLCASTPWGWREILFGNEQFFGPGTRLTVL.

This clone was seen only once. The same CDR3 also results from other DNA sequences found in this sample. V and J are TRBV27 and TRBJ1-2; D is ambiguous. Germline assignment: CDR1 MNHEY and CDR2 SMNVEV (reference sequence). V lost 3 bases and J 0 bases, leaving 8 bases between the germline ends. CDR3 length equals 14 residues. CDR3 sequence (DNA): TGTGCCAGCAGTTTCACCGGAGCTAACTATGGCTACACCTTC. Translated, it gives CASSFTGANYGYTF.

The chain links TRBV27 to TRBJ1-5, with no clear D. This CDR3 contains 12 residues. Trimming removed 7 bases at V and 4 bases at J, with 8 bases between. CDR1 is MNHEY and CDR2 is SMNVEV in the germline V gene (reference sequence). Written as DNA, the CDR3 is TGTGCCAGCATGACGGGTAATCAGCCCCAGCATTTT. The encoded protein is CASMTGNQPQHF.

The V call is TRBV27, the J call TRBJ2-3; 9 bases are shared with TRBD2. The ends lost 5 bases at V and 0 bases at J; junction bases unmatched: 6. Germline V gene lookup returns CDR1 MNHEY and CDR2 SMNVEV (reference sequence). This CDR3 spans 16 amino acids. Written as DNA, the CDR3 is TGTGCCAGCAGTGGAATGGCGGGAGGGAGCACAGATACGCAGTATTTT. Translating it yields CASSGMAGGSTDTQYF.

The gene calls are TRBV28 and TRBJ2-1; D is ambiguous. This CDR3 region has 10 residues. Per the germline V gene, CDR1 is MDHEN and CDR2 is SYDVKM. V dropped 11 bases and J dropped 4 bases, with 6 bases sitting between them. The CDR3 bases are TGTGCCGCCGCGTACAATGAGCAGTTCTTC. It translates to CAAAYNEQFF.

V usage is TRBV13 and J usage is TRBJ2-7; TRBD2 matches 9 bases. Germline loops: CDR1 PRHDT, CDR2 FYEKMQ (reference sequence). CDR3 length: 15 residues. The J segment lost 2 bases and the V segment lost 4 bases, leaving 6 bases of the junction unmatched. CDR3 DNA sequence: TGTGCCAGCAGCTCATGGCGGGAGGGTACCTACGAGCAGTACTTC. Translation gives CASSSWREGTYEQYF.

With regard to this clone: A read error may produce the germline difference seen at one junction end. The chain is built from TRBV5-8 and TRBJ2-7; D is uncertain. The CDR3 extends over 8 amino acids. The germline V gene has CDR1 SGHTS and CDR2 YDEGEE. The CDR3 DNA is TGTGCCAGCAGCTTGGGGGCCTTC. Translated: CASSLGAF.

The rearrangement links TRBV28 to TRBJ1-4; a possible D gene is TRBD1 (6 bases). The CDR3 is 16 residues long. The germline gives CDR1 MDHEN, CDR2 SYDVKM. Trimming stripped 5 bases from V and 7 bases from J, with 20 bases between. The CDR3 DNA is TGTGCCAGCAGTCCCCGGGGGGCGCGGGGTGGTGAAAAACTGTTTTTT. It codes for CASSPRGARGGEKLFF.

CDR3: CASSYLLASGANVLTF. As DNA, the CDR3 is TGTGCCAGCAGTTACTTACTAGCTTCTGGGGCCAACGTCCTGACTTTC. The chain employs TRBV6-5 and TRBJ2-6; D is perhaps TRBD2 (6 bases). With 1 base removed from V and 1 base from J, the gap between germline ends came to 8 bases. There are 16 residues in the CDR3. Per the germline V gene, CDR1 is MNHEY and CDR2 is SVGAGI.

This sequence joins TRBV29-1 and TRBJ1-3; D not resolved. Germline CDR1 SQVTM, CDR2 ANQGSEA. There are 13 residues in the CDR3. The V end was cut by 4 bases, the J end by 0 bases, with 7 bases between. The chain's CDR3 is CSVAPSSGNTIYF. The CDR3 bases are TGCAGCGTTGCCCCGAGCTCTGGAAACACCATATATTTT.

The chain employs TRBV11-3 and TRBJ2-3; TRBD1 matches at 7 bases. The CDR3 totals 14 residues. The V gene's germline CDR1 is SGHNT and CDR2 YENEEA. Unmatched junction bases numbered 5, after V lost 6 bases and J lost 2 bases. CDR3 in amino acids: CASSRDSATDTQYF. In DNA form, the CDR3 reads TGTGCCAGCAGTAGGGACAGCGCCACAGATACGCAGTATTTT.

V and J are TRBV29-1 and TRBJ2-7; 12 bases line up with TRBD2. The CDR3 is made up of 17 amino acids. From germline, CDR1 is SQVTM and CDR2 ANQGSEA. With 4 bases clipped from V and 5 bases from J, the junction kept 15 bases outside the gene matches. As DNA, the CDR3 is TGCAGCGTTGGTTGGTCTAGCGGGAGGGTCTTGGGGGACGAGCAGTACTTC. Protein product: CSVGWSSGRVLGDEQYF.

V usage is TRBV28 and J usage is TRBJ1-3; D is perhaps TRBD1 (6 bases). The CDR3 consists of 14 residues. Germline CDR1 reads MDHEN; CDR2 reads SYDVKM. V dropped 6 bases and J dropped 2 bases, with 11 bases sitting between them. The CDR3 sequence: CASRIQGPGNTIYF. The CDR3 DNA is TGTGCCAGCAGAATACAGGGCCCTGGAAACACCATATATTTT.